This T cell receptor (beta chain) was identified during a study of blood T cells in healthy people across ages. Study results and limitations: Naive CD4+ cell counts and diversity both ran higher in long-lived than in aged donors.

It was around 10 milliliters of peripheral blood that were drawn from each donor. Each sample yielded at least 6.5 million isolated PBMCs. This clonotype was seen ten or more times. The target antigen is unknown. Next came a second PCR, run for roughly 6 to 11 cycles, which used a sample-barcoded 5' primer along with a J-beta primer mix. Using its own MiXCR run on the 5' RACE reads, TCRdb lists one record per CDR3 protein. Found here are roughly 640,000 distinct CDR3 sequences, 25% to 30% of them singletons; the top ten hold around 14%. This CDR3 is built from 17 residues. V lost 1 base to trimming and J lost 6 bases; unmatched junction nucleotides: 9. CDR1 and CDR2 from the germline V gene are SGHTA and FQGNSA.

The sequencing sample was made of blood. The chain carries TRBV7-2 and TRBJ2-3, with 11 nucleotides matching TRBD2. The receptor was isolated from a woman older than 75 in good health. CDR3 amino acids: CASSLVGSGGAMDTQYF. In nucleotides, the CDR3 is TGTGCCAGCAGCTTAGTTGGTAGCGGGGGGGCTATGGATACGCAGTATTTT.